These 23 T cell receptor beta chains came from one sample sequenced in a study of blood T cell repertoires in COVID-19. The repertoire was sequenced with immunoSEQ multiplex PCR; TCRdb's copy has only in-frame clones and lacks some. Among fewer than 250,000 clones listed, around 80% were seen once. The material sequenced was PBMCs or T cells enriched from blood (not recorded which). The source is a woman aged 35 to 49 with acute COVID-19.

This chain joins TRBV15 and TRBJ1-2; no clear D. The CDR3 covers 15 residues. V was pared by 0 bases and J by 4 bases, with 12 bases between. In germline, CDR1 is LNHNV, CDR2 YYDKDF (reference sequence). CDR3 in amino acids: CATSREIGVVYGYTF. Here the CDR3 DNA reads TGTGCCACCAGCAGAGAGATCGGGGTCGTCTATGGCTACACCTTC.

This chain uses TRBV9 with TRBJ2-2, with D tentatively TRBD1 (6 bases). The CDR3 has 14 residues. Per germline, CDR1 SGDLS and CDR2 YYNGEE. V lost 3 bases and J lost 6, with 12 bases in between. Here the CDR3 DNA reads TGTGCCAGCAGCGAGCAACAGGGAGCCGGGGAGCTGTTTTTT. This sequence encodes CASSEQQGAGELFF.

The chain combines TRBV4-1 with TRBJ1-2; D gene unclear. The CDR3 sequence is 15 residues long. The germline V gene has CDR1 MGHRA and CDR2 YSYEKL. The germline V and J ends were trimmed by 1 base and 7 bases, with 16 bases remaining between them. The CDR3 bases are TGCGCCAGCAGCCAAGGGATGCTAGACGTCACTGGCTACACCTTC. As protein: CASSQGMLDVTGYTF.

This clone was picked up a small number of times. The rearrangement uses TRBV10-3 and TRBJ2-2; maybe TRBD1 (6 bases). There are 19 residues in the CDR3. V was cut by 5 bases and J by 5 bases, with 27 bases left in between. CDR1 ENHRY and CDR2 SYGVKD come from the germline V gene. CDR3 amino acids: CAISKVGSGVQGKTGELFF. The CDR3 region has the DNA TGTGCCATCAGTAAAGTGGGATCAGGCGTTCAGGGGAAGACCGGGGAGCTGTTTTTT.

V gene TRBV18 combines with J gene TRBJ2-3, with D unclear. This CDR3 has 13 amino acids. V was shortened by 2 bases and J by 3 bases, with 6 bases between the two germline ends. CDR1 and CDR2 (germline): KGHSH, LQKENI. The CDR3 region has the DNA TGTGCCAGCTCACCAACCGGGACAGATACGCAGTATTTT. It yields the protein CASSPTGTDTQYF.

The chain combines TRBV2 with TRBJ2-1, with TRBD2 matching over 12 bases. J lost 8 bases, V lost 11 bases, and 10 bases had no gene match. The germline gives CDR1 SNHLY, CDR2 FYNNEI. The CDR3 spans 14 residues. CDR3 in amino acids: CAGRLAGVSDEQFF. In DNA form, the CDR3 reads TGTGCCGGGAGACTAGCGGGAGTATCGGATGAGCAGTTCTTC.

This clone has a handful of counts. The chain employs TRBV19 and TRBJ2-7; D is perhaps TRBD1 (7 bases). CDR3 length: 17 residues. The germline V gene has CDR1 LNHDA and CDR2 SQIVND (reference sequence). V lost 6 bases and J 4 bases, leaving 25 bases between the germline ends. CDR3 in DNA: TGTGCCAGTAGCGAGCCTTTGACAGGGCGGACTACTTACGAGCAGTACTTC. Translation gives CASSEPLTGRTTYEQYF.

The chain links TRBV29-1 to TRBJ2-7, with D maybe TRBD2 (6 bases). Trimming cost V 7 bases and J 4 bases, with 11 bases left between them. CDR3 length equals 11 residues. Per germline, CDR1 SQVTM and CDR2 ANQGSEA. The CDR3 nucleotides read TGCAGCGCCTCACGGGGGTACGAGCAGTACTTC. Residues: CSASRGYEQYF.

This chain connects TRBV10-1 to TRBJ2-6; a weak D match, TRBD2 (6 bases). This CDR3 is built from 18 residues. Germline CDR1 WNHNN, CDR2 SYGVQD (reference sequence). Trimming removed 7 bases from V and 0 bases from J, with 19 bases in between. For the CDR3, the DNA is TGCGCCAGCAATAAACGGGACTCCCCGTGCTCTGGGGCCAACGTCCTGACTTTC. This sequence encodes CASNKRDSPCSGANVLTF.

V is TRBV3-1 (or the pseudogene TRBV3-2) and J is TRBJ1-1; D gene ambiguous. This CDR3 has 17 amino acids. Between the trimmed V and J ends, which lost 0 bases and 1 base, there was a span of 15 bases. CDR1 is LGHDT, CDR2 YNNKEL, per germline (reference sequence). CDR3 bases: TGTGCCAGCAGCCAAGATCAGGAGGGTTGGGGGAACACTGAAGCTTTCTTT. Its protein is CASSQDQEGWGNTEAFF.

The V and J genes are TRBV18 and TRBJ1-1; maybe TRBD1 (5 bases). This CDR3 has 12 residues. CDR1 is KGHSH and CDR2 is LQKENI in the germline V gene. V lost 3 bases and J lost 7, with 9 bases in between. The CDR3: CASSPRQYEAFF. CDR3 bases: TGTGCCAGCTCACCCCGACAGTATGAAGCTTTCTTT.

The chain has TRBV5-4 and TRBJ2-1, with D perhaps TRBD2 (6 bases). V was cut by 1 base and J by 2 bases, with 10 bases left in between. The germline V gene encodes CDR1 SGHNT and CDR2 YYREEE (reference sequence). This CDR3 spans 15 amino acids. The CDR3 spells CASSLSSGAYNEQFF. The CDR3 region has the DNA TGTGCCAGCAGCTTGTCATCGGGGGCCTACAATGAGCAGTTCTTC. The complete variable domain, with remaining parts taken from reference TRBV5-4 and TRBJ2-1, reads ETGVTQSPTHLIKTRGQQVTLRCSSQSGHNTVSWYQQALGQGPQFIFQYYREEENGRGNFPPRFSGLQFPNYSSELNVNALELDDSALYLCASSLSSGAYNEQFFGPGTRLTVL.

The CDR3 is CATRTGTNYGYTF. CDR3 bases: TGTGCCACCCGGACAGGGACTAACTATGGCTACACCTTC. The V and J genes are TRBV19 and TRBJ1-2; 8 bases fit TRBD1. CDR3 length: 13 residues. Germline V lookup: CDR1 LNHDA, CDR2 SQIVND (reference sequence). The trim removed 10 bases at V and 0 bases at J, leaving 4 bases unmatched.

The CDR3 loop is CASSWSRDSDTGELFF. In nucleotides, the CDR3 is TGTGCCAGCTCATGGAGTCGGGACAGTGACACCGGGGAGCTGTTTTTT. The genes are TRBV18 and TRBJ2-2, with 7 positions matching TRBD1. This CDR3 has 16 residues. V was clipped by 5 bases and J by 3 bases; unmatched bases: 9. The V gene's germline CDR1 is KGHSH and CDR2 LQKENI.

The rearrangement uses TRBV15 and TRBJ1-1; unclear D gene. This CDR3 is 16 amino acids long. The germline gives CDR1 LNHNV, CDR2 YYDKDF (reference sequence). Deletions cut 1 base from V and 5 bases from J, with 17 bases between. The CDR3 nucleotides are TGTGCCACCAGCAGAGTGGAGGCAGACCTTGGTACTGAAGCTTTCTTT. Its protein product is CATSRVEADLGTEAFF.

This clone was seen just once. The genes are TRBV2 and TRBJ1-5; D may be TRBD1 (6 bases). V lost 7 bases to trimming and J lost 4 bases, with 20 bases between them. CDR1 is SNHLY, CDR2 FYNNEI, per germline. The CDR3 has 16 amino acids. This CDR3 reads CASTPLGGQINQPQHF. CDR3 in DNA: TGTGCCAGCACACCTCTAGGAGGACAGATTAATCAGCCCCAGCATTTT.

This chain links TRBV28 with TRBJ1-1; no clear D gene. The CDR3 runs 12 residues. V gave up 5 bases and J gave up 1 base, with 5 bases separating them. The germline V gene encodes CDR1 MDHEN and CDR2 SYDVKM. The CDR3 DNA is TGTGCCAGCAGTGGGCCGAACACTGAAGCTTTCTTT. Residues: CASSGPNTEAFF.

This clone came up once. The chain recombines TRBV28 with TRBJ2-7; 10 positions agree with TRBD1. V shed 5 bases and J 1 base; nucleotides not matched to a gene: 5. This CDR3 region has 15 residues. CDR1 and CDR2 (germline): MDHEN, SYDVKM. CDR3 amino acids: CASSPTGGKSYEQYF. As DNA, the CDR3 is TGTGCCAGCAGTCCGACAGGGGGCAAGTCCTACGAGCAGTACTTC. Drawing the rest from reference TRBV28 and TRBJ2-7, the complete variable domain is DVKVTQSSRYLVKRTGEKVFLECVQDMDHENMFWYRQDPGLGLRLIYFSYDVKMKEKGDIPEGYSVSREKKERFSLILESASTNQTSMYLCASSPTGGKSYEQYFGPGTRLTVT.

This chain joins TRBV28 and TRBJ1-2, with 10 bases fitting TRBD1. Germline loops: CDR1 MDHEN, CDR2 SYDVKM. V lost 4 bases and J lost 5; bases outside the gene matches: 13. CDR3 length: 17 amino acids. The CDR3 region is CASSSRDRGMLGYGYTF. In DNA form, the CDR3 reads TGTGCCAGCAGTTCACGGGACAGGGGCATGTTAGGGTATGGCTACACCTTC.

The chain links TRBV30 to TRBJ1-1; unclear D gene. CDR3 size: 13 residues. Trimming removed 0 bases at V and 0 bases at J, with 5 bases between. CDR1 and CDR2 from the germline V gene are GTSNPN and SVGIG (reference sequence). The CDR3 nucleotides are TGTGCCTGGAGTGTAGCCCTGAACACTGAAGCTTTCTTT. This encodes CAWSVALNTEAFF.

This rearrangement joins TRBV6-1 to TRBJ2-5; 8 bases align to TRBD1. Germline trimming cut 2 bases from V and 5 bases from J; bases unmatched to any gene: 7. CDR1 is MNHNS and CDR2 is SASEGT in the germline V gene. CDR3 length equals 15 residues. CDR3 sequence (DNA): TGTGCCAGCAGTGAACCTTGGACAGGGTTGGAGACCCAGTACTTC. Amino acid sequence: CASSEPWTGLETQYF.

The genes are TRBV6-5 and TRBJ2-5; 9 bases are a match to TRBD1. Looked up from germline, CDR1 is MNHEY and CDR2 is SVGAGI. This CDR3 spans 13 amino acids. V gave up 10 bases and J gave up 5 bases; unmatched junction bases: 8. CDR3 amino acids: CATRGQGRETQYF. Here the CDR3 DNA reads TGTGCCACCCGGGGACAGGGTAGGGAGACCCAGTACTTC.

V is TRBV7-2 and J is TRBJ1-2; 7 bases agree with TRBD1. Germline V gene data show CDR1 as SGHTA and CDR2 as FQGNSA. This CDR3 comprises 15 residues. Trimming cost V 4 bases and J 2 bases; bases outside gene matches: 7. This chain's CDR3 is CASSSGGQRNYGYTF. The CDR3 coding sequence is TGTGCCAGCAGCTCCGGGGGACAGCGAAACTATGGCTACACCTTC.